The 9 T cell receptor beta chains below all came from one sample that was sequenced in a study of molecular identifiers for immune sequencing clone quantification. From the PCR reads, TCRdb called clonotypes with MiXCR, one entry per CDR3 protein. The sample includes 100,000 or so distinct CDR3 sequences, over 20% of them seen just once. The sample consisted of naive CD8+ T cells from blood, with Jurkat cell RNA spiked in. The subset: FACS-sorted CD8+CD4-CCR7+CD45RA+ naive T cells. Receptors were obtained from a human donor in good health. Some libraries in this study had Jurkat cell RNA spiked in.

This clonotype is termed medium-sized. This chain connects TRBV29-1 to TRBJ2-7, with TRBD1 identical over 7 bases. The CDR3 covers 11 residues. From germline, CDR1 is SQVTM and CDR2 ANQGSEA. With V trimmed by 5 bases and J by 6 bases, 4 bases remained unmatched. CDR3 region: CSVLQGPEQYF. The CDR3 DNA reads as TGCAGCGTTTTACAGGGGCCCGAGCAGTACTTC.

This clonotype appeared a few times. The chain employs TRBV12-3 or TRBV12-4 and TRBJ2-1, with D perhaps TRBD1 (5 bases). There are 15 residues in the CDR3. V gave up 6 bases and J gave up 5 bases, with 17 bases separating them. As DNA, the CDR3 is TGTGCCAGCAGGGCTCAGGGCACCGCAGACAATGAGCAGTTCTTC. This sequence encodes CASRAQGTADNEQFF.

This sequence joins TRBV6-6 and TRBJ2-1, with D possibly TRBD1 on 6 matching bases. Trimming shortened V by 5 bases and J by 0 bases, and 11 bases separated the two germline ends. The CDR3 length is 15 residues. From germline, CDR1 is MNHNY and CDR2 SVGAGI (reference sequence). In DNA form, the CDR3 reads TGTGCCAGCAGTCATACAGGGAGCTCCTACAATGAGCAGTTCTTC. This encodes CASSHTGSSYNEQFF.

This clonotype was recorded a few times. Here the CDR3 DNA reads TGTGCCTGGAGTGTACTCGGGCTAGCGGACACAGATACGCAGTATTTT. Amino acids: CAWSVLGLADTDTQYF. V gene TRBV30 combines with J gene TRBJ2-3; 7 nucleotides line up with TRBD2. The length of the CDR3 is 16 residues. The junction had 8 bases not matched to a gene; V was cut back by 0 bases and J by 2 bases. CDR1 is GTSNPN, CDR2 SVGIG, per germline (reference sequence).

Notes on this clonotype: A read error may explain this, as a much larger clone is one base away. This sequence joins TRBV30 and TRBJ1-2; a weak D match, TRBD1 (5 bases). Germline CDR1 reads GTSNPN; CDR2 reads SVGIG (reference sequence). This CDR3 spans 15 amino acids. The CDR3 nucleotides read TGTGCCTGGAGTGGGGTTGACAGTTCTAACTATGACTACACCTTC. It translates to CAWSGVDSSNYDYTF. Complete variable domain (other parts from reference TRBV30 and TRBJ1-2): SQTIHQWPATLVQPVGSPLSLECTVEGTSNPNLYWYRQAAGRGLQLLFYSVGIGQISSEVPQNLSASRPQDRQFILSSKKLLLSDSGFYLCAWSGVDSSNYDYTFGSGTRLTVV.

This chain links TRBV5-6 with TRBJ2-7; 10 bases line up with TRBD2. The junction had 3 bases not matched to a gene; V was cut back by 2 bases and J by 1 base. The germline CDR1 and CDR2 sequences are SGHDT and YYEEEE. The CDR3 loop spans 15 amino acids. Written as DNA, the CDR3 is TGTGCCAGCAGCTTAGGACTAGCGGATTCCTACGAGCAGTACGTC. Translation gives CASSLGLADSYEQYV.

CDR3 DNA: TGCGCCAGCAGCCAAGCACAAGACAGGCTATCCTACAATGAGCAGTTCTTC. Protein product: CASSQAQDRLSYNEQFF. The V and J genes are TRBV4-1 and TRBJ2-1; D possibly corresponds to TRBD1 (6 bases). The CDR3 consists of 17 residues. CDR1 and CDR2 from the germline V gene are MGHRA and YSYEKL. Trimming pared 1 base from V and 1 base from J, leaving 14 bases between.

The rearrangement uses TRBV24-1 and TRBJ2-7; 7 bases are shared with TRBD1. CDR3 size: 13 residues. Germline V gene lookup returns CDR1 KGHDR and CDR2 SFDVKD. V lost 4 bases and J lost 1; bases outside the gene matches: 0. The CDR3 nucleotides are TGTGCCACCAGTGAGGGACAGTCCTACGAGCAGTACTTC. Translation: CATSEGQSYEQYF.

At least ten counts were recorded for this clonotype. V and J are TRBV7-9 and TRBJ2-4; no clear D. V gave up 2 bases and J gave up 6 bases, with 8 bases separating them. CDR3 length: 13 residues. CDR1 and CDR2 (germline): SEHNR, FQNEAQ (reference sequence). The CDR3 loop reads CASSLHSRNIQYF. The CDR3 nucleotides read TGTGCCAGCAGCTTACACAGTAGAAACATTCAGTACTTC. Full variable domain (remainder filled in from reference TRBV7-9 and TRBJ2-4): DTGVSQNPRHKITKRGQNVTFRCDPISEHNRLYWYRQTLGQGPEFLTYFQNEAQLEKSRLLSDRFSAERPKGSFSTLEIQRTEQGDSAMYLCASSLHSRNIQYFGAGTRLSVL.